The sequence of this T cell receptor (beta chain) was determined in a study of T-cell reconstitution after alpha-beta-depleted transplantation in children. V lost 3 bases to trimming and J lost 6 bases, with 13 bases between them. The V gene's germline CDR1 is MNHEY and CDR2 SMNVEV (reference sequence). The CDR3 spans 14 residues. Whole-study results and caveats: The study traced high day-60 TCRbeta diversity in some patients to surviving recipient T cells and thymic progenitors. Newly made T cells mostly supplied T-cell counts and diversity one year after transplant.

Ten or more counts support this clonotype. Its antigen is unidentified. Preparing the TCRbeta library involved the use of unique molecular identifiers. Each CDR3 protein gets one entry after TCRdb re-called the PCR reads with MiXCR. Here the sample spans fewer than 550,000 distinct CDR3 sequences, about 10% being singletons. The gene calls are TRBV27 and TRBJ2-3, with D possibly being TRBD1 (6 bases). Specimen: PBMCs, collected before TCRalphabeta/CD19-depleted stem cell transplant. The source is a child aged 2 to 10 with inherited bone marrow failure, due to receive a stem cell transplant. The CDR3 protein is CASSFGPRGDTQYF. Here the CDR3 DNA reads TGTGCCAGCAGTTTTGGACCAAGGGGGGATACGCAGTATTTT.